The subject of this entry is one TCR beta chain. No antigen is known for it. The Oncomine TCR Beta short-read assay generated sequence data from the DNA of cultured CD4+ T cells. From cultured CD4+ T cells, genomic DNA was extracted. TCRdb analysed the PCR reads with MiXCR anew, one entry per CDR3 protein. The sample yields some 25,000 distinct CDR3 sequences, around half seen once. The treatment: approximately 9-day PBMC culture with coronavirus spike peptide pools or control peptides (ViraFEST assay). Peptide-pool expansion of antigen-specific T cells preceded TCR sequencing in ViraFEST. Replacement of half the medium with fresh IL-2 medium took place on days 3 and 7. The sample originates from a study of vaccination and CD4 T cells after COVID-19. Overall study context: Collection of post-vaccine samples followed dose two by a median around 72 days, spanning a range of 14 to 241.

Germline lookup yields CDR1 SGHDN and CDR2 FVKESK. CDR3 length: 13 residues. V was shortened by 4 bases and J by 7 bases, with 8 bases between the two germline ends. This clonotype originated in a human donor who had recovered from COVID-19. Sequenced: CD4+ T cells from blood, cultured in vitro. V gene TRBV14 combines with J gene TRBJ1-6, with a tentative D call TRBD1 (6 bases). The CDR3 sequence is CASSLTGNSPLHF. The CDR3 DNA reads TGTGCCAGCAGCCTTACAGGGAATTCACCCCTCCACTTT.